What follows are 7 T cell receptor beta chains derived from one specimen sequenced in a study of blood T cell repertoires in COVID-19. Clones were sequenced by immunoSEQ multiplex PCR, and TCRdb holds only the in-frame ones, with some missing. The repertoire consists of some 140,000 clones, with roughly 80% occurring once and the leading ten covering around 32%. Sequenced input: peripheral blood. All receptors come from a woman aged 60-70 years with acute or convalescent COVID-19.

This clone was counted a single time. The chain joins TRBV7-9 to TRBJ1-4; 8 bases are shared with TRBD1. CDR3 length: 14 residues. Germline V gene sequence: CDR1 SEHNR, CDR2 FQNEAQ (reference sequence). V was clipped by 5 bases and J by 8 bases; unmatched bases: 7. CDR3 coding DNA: TGTGCCAGCAGCCCCGGACAGGGCGCCGAAAAACTGTTTTTT. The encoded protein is CASSPGQGAEKLFF.

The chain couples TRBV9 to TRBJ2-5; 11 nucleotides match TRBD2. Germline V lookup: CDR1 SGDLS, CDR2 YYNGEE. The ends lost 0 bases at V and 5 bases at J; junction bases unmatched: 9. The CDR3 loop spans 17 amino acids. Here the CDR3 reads CASSVGLAGGPLETQYF. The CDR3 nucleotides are TGTGCCAGCAGCGTAGGTCTAGCGGGGGGACCGCTGGAGACCCAGTACTTC.

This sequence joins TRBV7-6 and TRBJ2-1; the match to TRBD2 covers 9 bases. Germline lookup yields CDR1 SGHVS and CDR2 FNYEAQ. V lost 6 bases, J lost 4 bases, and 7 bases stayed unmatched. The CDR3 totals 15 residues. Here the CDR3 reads CASRAAGGLYNEQFF. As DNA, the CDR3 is TGTGCCAGCAGGGCGGCGGGGGGGCTATACAATGAGCAGTTCTTC. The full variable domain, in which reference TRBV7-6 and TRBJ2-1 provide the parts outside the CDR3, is GAGVSQSPRYKVTKRGQDVALRCDPISGHVSLYWYRQALGQGPEFLTYFNYEAQQDKSGLPNDRFSAERPEGSISTLTIQRTEQRDSAMYRCASRAAGGLYNEQFFGPGTRLTVL.

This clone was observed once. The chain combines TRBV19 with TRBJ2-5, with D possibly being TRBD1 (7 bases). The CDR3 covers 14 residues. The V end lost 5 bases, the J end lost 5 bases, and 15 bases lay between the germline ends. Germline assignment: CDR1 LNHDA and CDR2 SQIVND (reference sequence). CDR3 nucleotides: TGTGCCAGTAGTCATAGACAGGGACTGGAGACCCAGTACTTC. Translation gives CASSHRQGLETQYF.

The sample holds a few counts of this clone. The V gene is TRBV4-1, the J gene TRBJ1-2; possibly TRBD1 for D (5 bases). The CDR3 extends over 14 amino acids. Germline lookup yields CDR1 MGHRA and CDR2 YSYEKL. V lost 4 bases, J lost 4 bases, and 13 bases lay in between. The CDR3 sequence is CASSPPGQPYGYTF. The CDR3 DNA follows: TGCGCCAGCAGCCCCCCTGGACAACCCTATGGCTACACCTTC.

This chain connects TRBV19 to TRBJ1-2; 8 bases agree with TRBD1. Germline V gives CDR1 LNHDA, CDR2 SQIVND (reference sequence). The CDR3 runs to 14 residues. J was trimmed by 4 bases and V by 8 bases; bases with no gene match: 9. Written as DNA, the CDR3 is TGTGCCAGTCAGCCGGGACAGGTTCTCTATGGCTACACCTTC. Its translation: CASQPGQVLYGYTF.

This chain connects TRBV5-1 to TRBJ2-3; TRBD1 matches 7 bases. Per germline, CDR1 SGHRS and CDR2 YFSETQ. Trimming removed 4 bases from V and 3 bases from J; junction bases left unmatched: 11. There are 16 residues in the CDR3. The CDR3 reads CASSALVGGGTDTQYF. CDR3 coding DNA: TGCGCCAGCAGCGCCCTCGTAGGGGGCGGAACAGATACGCAGTATTTT.